This record looks at one T cell receptor (beta chain) sequence and its context. Antigen: not known. The sample belongs to a study of beta chain features in type 1 diabetes. The study's findings and limits: Moderate but significant shortening of TCRB CDR3s was recorded in all four CD4+ subsets from Type 1 diabetes patients.

Every isolated RNA sample was fully reverse transcribed, so sequencing captured expressed TCRB transcripts. Data came from immunoSEQ multiplex PCR; TCRdb stores just in-frame clones and leaves some out. This table holds 500,000 to 800,000 clones, 12% found once. Averaging roughly 110 mL, one heparinised blood draw was given by each donor. The CDR3 consists of 15 residues. Trimming took 5 bases from V and 1 from J, leaving 13 bases between them. CDR1 and CDR2 (germline): MDHEN, SYDVKM. The sample taken for sequencing was naive CD4+ T cells from blood. The chain couples TRBV28 to TRBJ2-3; perhaps TRBD2 as D (5 bases). This TCR came from a man aged 30-40 years with type 1 diabetes. CDR3 residues: CASSPQDWRTDTQYF. The CDR3 DNA follows: TGTGCCAGCAGTCCCCAGGACTGGCGCACAGATACGCAGTATTTT.